The 8 T cell receptor beta chains below all came from one sample that was sequenced in a study of response to subunit inactivated influenza vaccine. TCRdb called the RT-PCR reads again in MiXCR, with one record for every CDR3 protein. The sample shows roughly 780,000 distinct CDR3 sequences, less than 20% of them seen only once. Sample: PBMCs from blood, taken around 5 days after vaccination. All receptors derive from a man aged 45-65 years who received an inactivated influenza vaccine.

The chain employs TRBV18 and TRBJ2-2; D might be TRBD2 (7 bases). Trimming left V 1 base short and J 4 bases short, with 16 bases between. CDR3 length: 17 residues. Germline V gene lookup returns CDR1 KGHSH and CDR2 LQKENI. CDR3 region: CASSPQGGAASTGELFF. In DNA form, the CDR3 reads TGTGCCAGCTCACCACAAGGGGGGGCCGCAAGCACCGGGGAGCTGTTTTTT.

The rearrangement links TRBV15 to TRBJ2-7; D uncertain. V was clipped by 7 bases and J by 2 bases, with 15 bases between them. The CDR3 length is 14 residues. Looked up from germline, CDR1 is LNHNV and CDR2 is YYDKDF (reference sequence). Here the CDR3 reads CATKLDQSAYEQYF. CDR3 nucleotide sequence: TGTGCCACCAAGCTCGACCAGTCCGCCTACGAGCAGTACTTC.

This clonotype was seen ten or more times. This chain joins TRBV5-1 and TRBJ2-7; no clear D gene. Germline-derived CDR1 and CDR2 are SGHRS and YFSETQ. V lost 4 bases to trimming and J lost 7 bases, with 15 bases between them. The CDR3 length is 13 residues. CDR3 nucleotide sequence: TGCGCCAGCAGCAATGGACCGACTCAAGAGCAGTACTTC. Amino acids: CASSNGPTQEQYF.

The rearrangement joins TRBV6-2 or TRBV6-3 to TRBJ2-7; TRBD2 matches at 9 bases. Germline trimming cut 4 bases from V and 2 bases from J; bases unmatched to any gene: 6. The CDR3 runs 15 residues. Germline V gives CDR1 MNHEY, CDR2 SVGEGT. The CDR3: CASSSGLASTYEQYF. The CDR3 region has the DNA TGTGCCAGCAGTTCCGGACTAGCGAGCACCTACGAGCAGTACTTC.

The table lists this clonotype with a few counts. V is TRBV5-1 and J is TRBJ2-6, with 7 nucleotides matching TRBD2. CDR3 size: 17 residues. Germline trimming cut 2 bases from V and 0 bases from J; bases unmatched to any gene: 5. Germline values: CDR1 SGHRS, CDR2 YFSETQ. DNA of the CDR3: TGCGCCAGCAGCTTATTAGGGAGGGCCTCTGGGGCCAACGTCCTGACTTTC. Its translation is CASSLLGRASGANVLTF.

The chain employs TRBV7-2 and TRBJ2-7; D is undetermined. The germline V gene encodes CDR1 SGHTA and CDR2 FQGNSA. Trimming shortened V by 1 base and J by 0 bases, and 13 bases separated the two germline ends. The CDR3 contains 16 residues. The CDR3 sequence is CASSLEMARPSYEQYF. CDR3 DNA: TGTGCCAGCAGCTTAGAGATGGCAAGGCCCTCCTACGAGCAGTACTTC.

The chain links TRBV20-1 to TRBJ2-4; TRBD1 matches at 8 bases. The CDR3 consists of 16 residues. Trimming removed 2 bases from V and 2 bases from J; junction bases left unmatched: 8. Per the germline V gene, CDR1 is DFQATT and CDR2 is SNEGSKA (reference sequence). CDR3 in amino acids: CSARHGSGGSKNIQYF. CDR3 bases: TGCAGTGCTAGACACGGATCAGGGGGCTCCAAAAACATTCAGTACTTC.

In its sample, this clonotype was seen a few times. V usage is TRBV20-1 and J usage is TRBJ2-1; D gene unclear. CDR1 is DFQATT, CDR2 SNEGSKA, per germline (reference sequence). V lost 0 bases, J lost 3 bases, and 9 bases lay in between. This CDR3 spans 14 amino acids. CDR3 nucleotide sequence: TGCAGTGCTAGAGATCCCGGCAGCTACAATGAGCAGTTCTTC. Translation gives CSARDPGSYNEQFF.